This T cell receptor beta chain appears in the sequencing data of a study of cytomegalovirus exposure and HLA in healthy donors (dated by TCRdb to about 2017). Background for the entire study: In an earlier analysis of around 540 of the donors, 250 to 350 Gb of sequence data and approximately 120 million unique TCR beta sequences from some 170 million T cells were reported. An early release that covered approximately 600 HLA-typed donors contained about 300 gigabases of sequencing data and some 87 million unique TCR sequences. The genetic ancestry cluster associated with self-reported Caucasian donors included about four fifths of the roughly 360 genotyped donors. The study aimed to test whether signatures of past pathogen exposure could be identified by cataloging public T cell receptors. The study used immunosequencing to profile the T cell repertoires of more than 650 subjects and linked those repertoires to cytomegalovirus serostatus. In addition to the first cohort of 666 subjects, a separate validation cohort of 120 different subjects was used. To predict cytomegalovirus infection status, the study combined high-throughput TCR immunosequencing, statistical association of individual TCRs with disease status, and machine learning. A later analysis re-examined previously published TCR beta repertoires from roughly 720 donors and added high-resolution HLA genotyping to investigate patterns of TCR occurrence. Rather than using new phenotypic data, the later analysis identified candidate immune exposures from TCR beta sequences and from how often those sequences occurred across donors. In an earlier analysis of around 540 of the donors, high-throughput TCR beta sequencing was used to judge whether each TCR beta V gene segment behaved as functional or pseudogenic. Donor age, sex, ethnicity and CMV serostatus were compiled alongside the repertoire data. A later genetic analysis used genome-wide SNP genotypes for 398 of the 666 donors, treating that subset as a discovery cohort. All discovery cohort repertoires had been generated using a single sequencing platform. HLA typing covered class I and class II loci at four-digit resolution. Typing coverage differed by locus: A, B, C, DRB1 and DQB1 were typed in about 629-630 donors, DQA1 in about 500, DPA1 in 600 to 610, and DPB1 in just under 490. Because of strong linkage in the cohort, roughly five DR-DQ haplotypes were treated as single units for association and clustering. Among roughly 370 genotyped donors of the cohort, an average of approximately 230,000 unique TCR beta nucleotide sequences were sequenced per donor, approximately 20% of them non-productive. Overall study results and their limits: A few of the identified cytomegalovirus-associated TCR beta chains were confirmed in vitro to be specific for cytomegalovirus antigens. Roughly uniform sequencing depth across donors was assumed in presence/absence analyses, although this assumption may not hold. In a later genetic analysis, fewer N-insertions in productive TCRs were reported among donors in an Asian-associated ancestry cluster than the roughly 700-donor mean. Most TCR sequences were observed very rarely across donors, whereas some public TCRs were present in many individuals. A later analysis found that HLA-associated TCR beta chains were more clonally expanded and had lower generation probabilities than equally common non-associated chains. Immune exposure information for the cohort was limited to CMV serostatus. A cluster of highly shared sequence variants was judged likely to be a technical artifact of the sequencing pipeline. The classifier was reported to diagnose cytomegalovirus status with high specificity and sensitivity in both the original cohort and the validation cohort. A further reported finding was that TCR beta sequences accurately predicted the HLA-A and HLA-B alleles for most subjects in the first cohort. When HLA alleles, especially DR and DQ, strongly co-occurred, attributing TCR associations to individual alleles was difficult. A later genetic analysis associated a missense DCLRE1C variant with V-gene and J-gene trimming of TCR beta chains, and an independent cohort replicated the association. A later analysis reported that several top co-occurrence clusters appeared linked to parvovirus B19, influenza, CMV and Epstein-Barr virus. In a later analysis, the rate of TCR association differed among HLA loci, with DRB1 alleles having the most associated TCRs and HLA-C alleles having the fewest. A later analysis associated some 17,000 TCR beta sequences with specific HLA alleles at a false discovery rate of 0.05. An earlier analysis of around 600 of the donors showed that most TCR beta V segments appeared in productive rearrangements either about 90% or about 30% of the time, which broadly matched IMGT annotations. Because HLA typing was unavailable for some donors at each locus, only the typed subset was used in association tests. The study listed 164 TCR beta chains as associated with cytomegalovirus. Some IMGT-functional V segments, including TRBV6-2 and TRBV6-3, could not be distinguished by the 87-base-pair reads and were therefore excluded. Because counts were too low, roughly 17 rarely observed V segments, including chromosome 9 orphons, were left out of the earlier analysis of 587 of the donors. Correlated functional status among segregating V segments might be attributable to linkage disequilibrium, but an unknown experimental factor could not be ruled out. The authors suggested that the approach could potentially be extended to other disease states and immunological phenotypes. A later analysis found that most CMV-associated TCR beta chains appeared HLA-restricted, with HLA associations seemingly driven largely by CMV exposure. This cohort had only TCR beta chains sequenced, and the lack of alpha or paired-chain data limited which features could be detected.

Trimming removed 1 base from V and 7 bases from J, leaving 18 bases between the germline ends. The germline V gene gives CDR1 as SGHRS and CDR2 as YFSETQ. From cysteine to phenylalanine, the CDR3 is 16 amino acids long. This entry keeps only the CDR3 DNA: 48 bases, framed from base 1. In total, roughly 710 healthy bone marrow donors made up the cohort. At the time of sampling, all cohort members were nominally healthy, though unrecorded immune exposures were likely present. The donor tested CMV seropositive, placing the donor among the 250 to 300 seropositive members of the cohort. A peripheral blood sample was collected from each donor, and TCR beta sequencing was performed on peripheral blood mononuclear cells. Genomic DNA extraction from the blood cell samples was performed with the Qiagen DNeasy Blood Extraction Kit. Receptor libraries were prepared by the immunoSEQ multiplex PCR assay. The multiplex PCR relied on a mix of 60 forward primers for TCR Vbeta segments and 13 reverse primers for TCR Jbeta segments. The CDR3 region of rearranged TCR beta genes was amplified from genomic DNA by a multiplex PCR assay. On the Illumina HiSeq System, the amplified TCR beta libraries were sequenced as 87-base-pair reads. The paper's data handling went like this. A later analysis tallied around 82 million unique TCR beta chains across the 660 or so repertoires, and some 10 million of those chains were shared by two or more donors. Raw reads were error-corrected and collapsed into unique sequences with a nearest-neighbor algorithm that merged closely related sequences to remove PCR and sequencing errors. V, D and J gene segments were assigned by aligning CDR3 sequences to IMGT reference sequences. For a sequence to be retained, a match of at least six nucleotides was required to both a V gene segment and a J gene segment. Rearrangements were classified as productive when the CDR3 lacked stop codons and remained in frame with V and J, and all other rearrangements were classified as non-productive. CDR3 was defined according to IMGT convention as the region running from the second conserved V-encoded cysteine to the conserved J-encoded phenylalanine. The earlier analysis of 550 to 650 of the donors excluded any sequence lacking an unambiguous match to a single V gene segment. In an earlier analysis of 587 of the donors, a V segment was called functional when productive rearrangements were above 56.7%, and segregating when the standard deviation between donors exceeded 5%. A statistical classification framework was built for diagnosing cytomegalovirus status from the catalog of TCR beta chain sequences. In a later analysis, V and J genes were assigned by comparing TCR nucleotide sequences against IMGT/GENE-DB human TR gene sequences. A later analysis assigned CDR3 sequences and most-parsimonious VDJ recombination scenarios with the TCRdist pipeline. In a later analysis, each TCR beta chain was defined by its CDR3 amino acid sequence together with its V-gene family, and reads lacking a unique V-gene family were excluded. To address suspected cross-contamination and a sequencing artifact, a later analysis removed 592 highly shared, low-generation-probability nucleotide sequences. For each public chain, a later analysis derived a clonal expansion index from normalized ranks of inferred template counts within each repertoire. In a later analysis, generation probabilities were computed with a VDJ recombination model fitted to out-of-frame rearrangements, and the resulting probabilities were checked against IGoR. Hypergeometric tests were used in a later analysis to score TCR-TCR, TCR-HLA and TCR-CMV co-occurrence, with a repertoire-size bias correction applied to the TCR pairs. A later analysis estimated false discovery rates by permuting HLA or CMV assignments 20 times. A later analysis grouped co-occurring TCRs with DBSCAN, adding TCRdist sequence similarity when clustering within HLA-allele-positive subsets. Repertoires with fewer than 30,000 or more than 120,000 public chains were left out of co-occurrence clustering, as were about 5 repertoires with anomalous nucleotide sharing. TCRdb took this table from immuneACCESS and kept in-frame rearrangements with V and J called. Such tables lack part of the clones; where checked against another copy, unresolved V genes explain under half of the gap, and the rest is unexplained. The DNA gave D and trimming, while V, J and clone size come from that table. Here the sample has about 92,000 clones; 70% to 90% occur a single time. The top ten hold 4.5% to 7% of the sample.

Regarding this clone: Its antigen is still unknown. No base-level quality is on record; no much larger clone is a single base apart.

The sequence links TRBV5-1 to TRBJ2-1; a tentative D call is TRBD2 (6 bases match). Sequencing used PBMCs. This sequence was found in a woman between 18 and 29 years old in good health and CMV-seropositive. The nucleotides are TGCGCCAGCAGCTTGTATAGTAGCGGAGACTCAAATGAGCAGTTCTTC. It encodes CASSLYSSGDSNEQFF. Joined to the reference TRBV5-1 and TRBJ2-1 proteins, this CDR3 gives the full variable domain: KAGVTQTPRYLIKTRGQQVTLSCSPISGHRSVSWYQQTPGQGLQFLFEYFSETQRNKGNFPGRFSGRQFSNSRSEMNVSTLELGDSALYLCASSLYSSGDSNEQFFGPGTRLTVL.